The 17 T cell receptor beta chains below were found in one sample sequenced in a study of Graves' ophthalmopathy and Graves' hyperthyroidism. Scientists amplified the TCR beta CDR3 regions from RNA transcripts. First-round RT-PCR with HTBI primers preceded a second-round multiplex PCR. Via MiXCR, TCRdb re-called the multiplex PCR reads, giving one row per CDR3 protein. The sample consists of about 370,000 distinct CDR3 sequences, approximately 16% of them appearing once. The sample was peripheral blood. The receptor set was obtained from a woman aged 18-29 years with Graves' ophthalmopathy.

This clonotype has ten or more counts. This rearrangement joins TRBV19 to TRBJ1-5; 8 nucleotides align to TRBD1. With V trimmed by 4 bases and J by 7 bases, 6 bases remained unmatched. CDR3 length equals 14 residues. Germline assignment: CDR1 LNHDA and CDR2 SQIVND (reference sequence). The CDR3 loop reads CASSTGQGKQPQHF. The CDR3 nucleotides are TGTGCCAGTAGTACTGGACAGGGTAAACAGCCCCAGCATTTT.

This sequence joins TRBV28 and TRBJ1-2, with D unclear. The CDR3 extends over 14 amino acids. The germline gives CDR1 MDHEN, CDR2 SYDVKM. Trimming took 1 base from V and 6 from J, leaving 12 bases between them. The CDR3 DNA is TGTGCCAGCAGTTTATTCCTGACAATCGATGGCTACACCTTC. It codes for CASSLFLTIDGYTF.

This clonotype was observed many times. The chain uses TRBV13 and TRBJ2-7, with 10 bases that match TRBD1. Germline trimming cut 6 bases from V and 5 bases from J; bases unmatched to any gene: 10. Germline CDR1 reads PRHDT; CDR2 reads FYEKMQ (reference sequence). The CDR3 totals 15 residues. In nucleotides, the CDR3 is TGTGCCAGCAGTTCCCGGGACAGGGGAGAGGACGAGCAGTACTTC. Translating it yields CASSSRDRGEDEQYF.

This clonotype was detected ten times or more. The CDR3 DNA is TGTGCCAGCAGGAGGGAGATGCCCAATTCACCCCTCCACTTT. It specifies CASRREMPNSPLHF. The rearrangement joins TRBV28 to TRBJ1-6; D ambiguous. The CDR3 has 14 amino acids. Trimming removed 6 bases from V and 7 bases from J, with 13 bases in between. From germline, CDR1 is MDHEN and CDR2 SYDVKM.

At least ten counts were recorded for this clonotype. This chain uses TRBV11-2 with TRBJ1-1; D is undetermined. The V gene's germline CDR1 is SGHAT and CDR2 FQNNGV. This CDR3 is 17 amino acids long. The V and J ends lost 1 base and 0 bases respectively, with 15 bases between them. As DNA, the CDR3 is TGTGCCAGCAGCTTAGGAAGAGGGAATTTCATGAACACTGAAGCTTTCTTT. Amino acids: CASSLGRGNFMNTEAFF.

This clonotype occurred many times. This chain joins TRBV7-3 and TRBJ2-7; 9 positions agree with TRBD2. V was pared by 3 bases and J by 2 bases, with 5 bases of the junction left unmatched. The CDR3 runs to 15 residues. Germline V lookup: CDR1 SGHTA, CDR2 FQGTGA. The CDR3 loop is CASSFDSGRTYEQYF. CDR3 in DNA: TGTGCCAGCAGCTTTGATAGCGGGAGAACCTACGAGCAGTACTTC.

This clonotype has at least ten counts. The V and J genes are TRBV7-3 and TRBJ1-3; D is perhaps TRBD1 (5 bases). CDR3 length equals 13 residues. V lost 0 bases and J lost 11, with 11 bases in between. From germline, CDR1 is SGHTA and CDR2 FQGTGA. The CDR3 DNA sequence: TGTGCCAGCAGCTTAACGGCGGGGGTGCCCATATATTTT. Its translation: CASSLTAGVPIYF.

The rearrangement joins TRBV19 to TRBJ2-7; maybe TRBD2 (5 bases). This CDR3 has 15 amino acids. Germline-derived CDR1 and CDR2 are LNHDA and SQIVND (reference sequence). Between the trimmed V and J ends, which lost 2 bases and 0 bases, there was a span of 11 bases. CDR3 amino acids: CASSISLVPSYEQYF. The CDR3 DNA reads as TGTGCCAGTAGTATATCACTAGTCCCCTCCTACGAGCAGTACTTC.

This clonotype came up many times. V is TRBV28 and J is TRBJ2-7; 11 nucleotides line up with TRBD1. The CDR3 runs 16 residues. Germline values: CDR1 MDHEN, CDR2 SYDVKM. J was trimmed by 2 bases and V by 5 bases; bases with no gene match: 8. CDR3 bases: TGTGCCAGCAGTGTAATTGGACAGGGGGCTCCCTACGAGCAGTACTTC. Translating gives CASSVIGQGAPYEQYF.

This clonotype was observed a few times. This chain links TRBV7-2 with TRBJ2-7; D unclear. The CDR3 has 15 residues. CDR1 is SGHTA, CDR2 FQGNSA, per germline. The V end lost 4 bases, the J end lost 7 bases, and 20 bases lay between the germline ends. The CDR3 sequence: CASSSQSRTLGEQYF. The CDR3 DNA sequence: TGTGCCAGCAGCTCCCAATCCCGGACGCTAGGGGAGCAGTACTTC.

Many counts were recorded for this clonotype. The chain has TRBV11-2 and TRBJ2-5; 9 nucleotides align to TRBD1. This CDR3 is built from 13 residues. CDR1 and CDR2 from the germline V gene are SGHAT and FQNNGV. Trimming at V came to 6 bases and at J to 6 bases, leaving 5 bases not matched to a gene. CDR3 sequence reads: CASRIQGAKTQYF. CDR3 coding DNA: TGTGCCAGCAGGATACAGGGGGCGAAGACCCAGTACTTC.

This clonotype was recorded only once. V and J are TRBV20-1 and TRBJ1-5, with D possibly being TRBD1 (6 bases). The CDR3 sequence is 15 residues long. Trimming took off 3 bases at V and 0 bases at J, with 12 bases between the two ends. Germline assignment: CDR1 DFQATT and CDR2 SNEGSKA (reference sequence). CDR3 bases: TGCAGTGCTAGTGGGGGGCAATATAGCAATCAGCCCCAGCATTTT. Its translation is CSASGGQYSNQPQHF.

In this sample, this clonotype turned up a few times. V is TRBV6-5 and J is TRBJ1-5; the match to TRBD1 covers 9 bases. V was pared by 2 bases and J by 7 bases, with 12 bases of the junction left unmatched. The length of the CDR3 is 17 residues. The germline V gene has CDR1 MNHEY and CDR2 SVGAGI. The CDR3 region is CASSYTFPGQGHQPQHF. The CDR3 bases are TGTGCCAGCAGTTACACCTTTCCGGGACAGGGTCACCAGCCCCAGCATTTT.

There are many counts of this clonotype. The rearrangement links TRBV7-8 to TRBJ2-7; D is ambiguous. Trimming took 4 bases from V and 3 from J, leaving 7 bases between them. Germline CDR1 reads SGHVS; CDR2 reads FQNEAQ. There are 12 residues in the CDR3. The CDR3 region is CASSSLSYEQYF. CDR3 sequence (DNA): TGTGCCAGCAGCTCACTCAGCTACGAGCAGTACTTC.

The V gene is TRBV6-2 or TRBV6-3, the J gene TRBJ2-5; D is undetermined. Germline V gene sequence: CDR1 MNHEY, CDR2 SVGEGT. V was trimmed by 6 bases and J by 0 bases, leaving 8 bases between them. The CDR3 runs to 13 residues. The CDR3 DNA reads TGTGCCAGCAGCTCCGACGACCAAGAGACCCAGTACTTC. Translating gives CASSSDDQETQYF.

At least ten counts were recorded for this clonotype. The chain is built from TRBV29-1 and TRBJ2-2; D is unresolved. Trimming shortened V by 4 bases and J by 6 bases, and 6 bases separated the two germline ends. Germline values: CDR1 SQVTM, CDR2 ANQGSEA. This CDR3 has 11 residues. CDR3 region: CSVAVSGELFF. CDR3 nucleotides: TGCAGCGTTGCAGTTTCCGGGGAGCTGTTTTTT.

The CDR3 region has the DNA TGTGCCAGCAGTTATAGTGGGCAGACTGGAAACACCATATATTTT. Its translation is CASSYSGQTGNTIYF. The chain carries TRBV6-5 and TRBJ1-3; D is ambiguous. Germline V gene data show CDR1 as MNHEY and CDR2 as SVGAGI. CDR3 length: 15 residues. Trimming removed 3 bases at V and 2 bases at J, with 11 bases between.